This T cell receptor beta chain derives from a study of molecular identifiers for immune sequencing clone quantification. Study-wide background: Four of five splits of RNA from approximately 22,000 or 94,000 naive CD8 cells were sequenced in replicates.

Study-level findings and limits: Sizes of highly expanded clones could be underestimated through identical TCRs sharing a barcode.

In its sample, this clonotype was seen a few times. The antigen is unknown. Trimming removed 0 bases from V and 2 bases from J; junction bases left unmatched: 9. The CDR3 is 16 residues long. CDR1 and CDR2 from the germline V gene are SQVTM and ANQGSEA. The sorting of naive CD8 T cells used the CD8+CD4-CCR7+CD45RA+ phenotype. Bulk TCR libraries were made with methods that had been previously described and with listed TCR primers. TCRdb reprocessed the PCR reads with MiXCR, giving one entry per CDR3 protein. The sample has some 590,000 distinct CDR3 sequences, about 25% seen once. The V gene is TRBV29-1, the J gene TRBJ2-7; TRBD2 agrees at 8 bases. Sequenced sample: naive CD8+ T cells from blood, with Jurkat cell RNA spiked in. Subset denoted: FACS-sorted CD8+CD4-CCR7+CD45RA+ naive T cells. The receptor's source is a human donor in good health. Some libraries in this study had Jurkat cell RNA spiked in. CDR3 in DNA: TGCAGCGTTGAAGATCCGGGAACTAGCGGTACCTACGAGCAGTACTTC. Translating gives CSVEDPGTSGTYEQYF.